The 22 T cell receptor beta chains below were found in one sample sequenced in a study of cytomegalovirus exposure and HLA in healthy donors. Use of 60 Vbeta and 13 Jbeta primers characterized the PCR. Clones were read by immunoSEQ multiplex PCR, and TCRdb kept only the in-frame ones, dropping some. The top ten clones hold 5.8% of a sample with roughly 100,000 clones, 9.5% to 13% of them seen once. Sequenced sample: PBMCs. These receptors were collected from a man aged 35 to 55 in good health and CMV-seropositive.

This chain connects TRBV7-8 to TRBJ1-5, with TRBD1 as a possible D gene (6 bases). CDR1 and CDR2 from the germline V gene are SGHVS and FQNEAQ. The CDR3 consists of 16 residues. V was shortened by 3 bases and J by 0 bases, with 12 bases between the two germline ends. The CDR3: CASSFSRTASNQPQHF. CDR3 nucleotide sequence: TGTGCCAGCAGCTTTTCTCGGACAGCTAGCAATCAGCCCCAGCATTTT. The variable domain in full, with the rest retrieved from reference TRBV7-8 and TRBJ1-5, is GAGVSQSPRYKVAKRGQDVALRCDPISGHVSLFWYQQALGQGPEFLTYFQNEAQLDKSGLPSDRFFAERPEGSVSTLKIQRTQQEDSAVYLCASSFSRTASNQPQHFGDGTRLSIL.

This clone was counted between two and nine times. The rearrangement uses TRBV13 and TRBJ2-2; 11 bases fit TRBD2. This CDR3 is built from 17 residues. Germline lookup yields CDR1 PRHDT and CDR2 FYEKMQ (reference sequence). V trimming: 5 bases; J trimming: 1 base; junction bases outside the gene matches: 6. CDR3 amino acids: CASSHGGLAGNTGELFF. For the CDR3, the DNA is TGTGCCAGCAGCCACGGTGGACTAGCGGGGAACACCGGGGAGCTGTTTTTT. Drawing the rest from reference TRBV13 and TRBJ2-2, the complete variable domain is AAGVIQSPRHLIKEKRETATLKCYPIPRHDTVYWYQQGPGQDPQFLISFYEKMQSDKGSIPDRFSAQQFSDYHSELNMSSLELGDSALYFCASSHGGLAGNTGELFFGEGSRLTVL.

V and J are TRBV7-9 and TRBJ2-1, with no clear D. CDR3 length: 13 residues. The V end lost 3 bases, the J end lost 7 bases, and 10 bases lay between the germline ends. Germline V gene lookup returns CDR1 SEHNR and CDR2 FQNEAQ (reference sequence). CDR3 DNA: TGTGCCAGCAGCTTTTCAGGTAGAAATGAGCAGTTCTTC. Amino acid sequence: CASSFSGRNEQFF.

This clone was picked up a small number of times. An end of the junction does not agree with germline; a read error may underlie this. The J gene is TRBJ2-2, the V gene TRBV7-7, with a tentative D call TRBD1 (6 bases). CDR1 SSHAT and CDR2 FNYEAQ come from the germline V gene (reference sequence). This CDR3 has 14 amino acids. This CDR3 is CASSSGAGTGELFF. The CDR3 nucleotides read TGTGCTAGCAGCTCAGGGGCAGGAACCGGGGAGCTGTTTTTT.

CDR3 protein: CASSRSPGGNTEAFF. The CDR3 region has the DNA TGTGCCAGCAGCCGCTCCCCCGGGGGTAACACTGAAGCTTTCTTT. The V gene is TRBV14, the J gene TRBJ1-1; D might be TRBD1 (5 bases). Trimming cost V 4 bases and J 2 bases, with 14 bases left between them. CDR1 is SGHDN and CDR2 is FVKESK in the germline V gene. The CDR3 is 15 amino acids.

This chain links TRBV13 with TRBJ2-3, with D unclear. The germline V and J ends were trimmed by 2 bases and 6 bases, with 3 bases remaining between them. Germline loops: CDR1 PRHDT, CDR2 FYEKMQ (reference sequence). The CDR3 consists of 11 residues. This CDR3 reads CASSLRDTQYF. Written as DNA, the CDR3 is TGTGCCAGCAGCTTACGGGATACGCAGTATTTT.

This chain connects TRBV4-1 to TRBJ2-1, with D possibly matching TRBD2 (5 bases). Germline V gene sequence: CDR1 MGHRA, CDR2 YSYEKL. Trimming took 1 base from V and 8 from J, leaving 9 bases between them. This CDR3 spans 13 amino acids. CDR3 amino acids: CASSQVASHEQFF. In nucleotides, the CDR3 is TGCGCCAGCAGCCAAGTGGCTAGCCATGAGCAGTTCTTC.

V and J are TRBV5-5 and TRBJ1-4; D is ambiguous. The CDR3 is 12 residues long. The germline V gene encodes CDR1 SGHKS and CDR2 YYEKEE (reference sequence). V dropped 0 bases and J dropped 8 bases, with 5 bases sitting between them. CDR3 coding DNA: TGTGCCAGCAGCTTGGGAGGGGAAAAACTGTTTTTT. Translated, it gives CASSLGGEKLFF.

This chain joins TRBV5-1 and TRBJ2-7; D possibly corresponds to TRBD1 (5 bases). Germline CDR1 is SGHRS and CDR2 is YFSETQ. V lost 4 bases and J 0 bases, leaving 8 bases between the germline ends. CDR3 length equals 13 residues. The CDR3 coding sequence is TGCGCCAGCAGCAAAGACAGCTCCTACGAGCAGTACTTC. Translation gives CASSKDSSYEQYF.

This clone was counted only a few times. V is TRBV13 and J is TRBJ2-7, with 7 bases aligning to TRBD1. J was trimmed by 7 bases and V by 5 bases; bases with no gene match: 8. The CDR3 contains 13 residues. The V gene's germline CDR1 is PRHDT and CDR2 FYEKMQ (reference sequence). Here the CDR3 reads CASSPRGLGEQYF. The CDR3 nucleotides are TGTGCCAGCAGCCCTAGGGGGCTCGGGGAGCAGTACTTC.

In this sample, this clone turned up a few times. This rearrangement joins TRBV18 to TRBJ2-3; D remains unclear. The CDR3 is 12 amino acids. Between the trimmed V and J ends, which lost 6 bases and 4 bases, there was a span of 8 bases. Germline lookup yields CDR1 KGHSH and CDR2 LQKENI. The chain's CDR3 is CASSPSPDTQYF. CDR3 DNA: TGTGCCAGCTCCCCAAGCCCAGATACGCAGTATTTT.

The V gene is TRBV4-3, the J gene TRBJ2-3; TRBD2 is a possible D gene (6 bases). The germline V gene encodes CDR1 LGHNA and CDR2 YSLEER. V lost 1 base and J lost 2, with 16 bases in between. The CDR3 is made up of 17 amino acids. The CDR3 DNA is TGCGCCAGCAGCCAAGCCTCCTGGGGGGAGCCCACAGATACGCAGTATTTT. This codes for CASSQASWGEPTDTQYF.

The CDR3 DNA reads as TGCAGCGTTGAAGGGCTAGCGGGAGTTGGGTCCTACGAGCAGTACTTC. Protein product: CSVEGLAGVGSYEQYF. The rearrangement uses TRBV29-1 and TRBJ2-7; 10 nucleotides agree with TRBD2. CDR1 SQVTM and CDR2 ANQGSEA come from the germline V gene. The CDR3 totals 16 residues. With V trimmed by 1 base and J by 1 base, 7 bases remained unmatched.

Only a few counts were recorded for this clone. The same CDR3 also results from other DNA sequences found in this sample. V usage is TRBV27 and J usage is TRBJ2-5, with 13 bases lining up with TRBD2. Trimming cost V 5 bases and J 3 bases; bases outside gene matches: 3. CDR3 length equals 15 residues. Germline values: CDR1 MNHEY, CDR2 SMNVEV (reference sequence). Written as DNA, the CDR3 is TGTGCCAGCAGTACCGGGACTAGCGGGAAAGAGACCCAGTACTTC. Translation gives CASSTGTSGKETQYF.

This clone was seen a handful of times. The chain is built from TRBV7-2 and TRBJ2-2; D is possibly TRBD2 (6 bases). V was clipped by 5 bases and J by 4 bases, with 8 bases between them. CDR1 and CDR2 (germline): SGHTA, FQGNSA. CDR3 length: 13 amino acids. In DNA form, the CDR3 reads TGTGCCAGCAGCCCGACTAGCACCGGGGAGCTGTTTTTT. Protein product: CASSPTSTGELFF.

This clone was observed a few times. In DNA, the CDR3 is TGTGCCAGCAGCTTCGGACAGCACTACGAGCAGTACTTC. Translated: CASSFGQHYEQYF. The chain joins TRBV7-9 to TRBJ2-7; D is possibly TRBD1 (6 bases). Trimming cost V 3 bases and J 3 bases, with 9 bases left between them. Germline V gives CDR1 SEHNR, CDR2 FQNEAQ (reference sequence). The CDR3 consists of 13 residues. Filled out from reference TRBV7-9 and TRBJ2-7, the complete variable domain reads DTGVSQNPRHKITKRGQNVTFRCDPISEHNRLYWYRQTLGQGPEFLTYFQNEAQLEKSRLLSDRFSAERPKGSFSTLEIQRTEQGDSAMYLCASSFGQHYEQYFGPGTRLTVT.

The chain joins TRBV9 to TRBJ2-3; TRBD1 matches 7 bases. The germline CDR1 and CDR2 sequences are SGDLS and YYNGEE. The J segment lost 6 bases and the V segment lost 0 bases, leaving 13 bases of the junction unmatched. The CDR3 covers 17 residues. The CDR3 here is CASSVAPYRGKGDTQYF. CDR3 DNA: TGTGCCAGCAGCGTAGCCCCATACAGGGGCAAGGGTGATACGCAGTATTTT. The full variable domain, its missing parts supplied by reference TRBV9 and TRBJ2-3, is DSGVTQTPKHLITATGQRVTLRCSPRSGDLSVYWYQQSLDQGLQFLIQYYNGEERAKGNILERFSAQQFPDLHSELNLSSLELGDSALYFCASSVAPYRGKGDTQYFGPGTRLTVL.

Only a few counts were recorded for this clone. This chain joins TRBV6-5 and TRBJ2-3; TRBD1 is a possible D gene (5 bases). The length of the CDR3 is 15 residues. The V end was cut by 0 bases, the J end by 1 base, with 8 bases between. Per the germline V gene, CDR1 is MNHEY and CDR2 is SVGAGI. The CDR3 nucleotides read TGTGCCAGCAGTTACTCGGACATCGGCACAGATACGCAGTATTTT. This translates into CASSYSDIGTDTQYF.

CDR3 sequence (DNA): TGTGCCAGCAGTCCCTTGACAGGGGTACGGCAGTCCCAGCATTTT. This sequence encodes CASSPLTGVRQSQHF. The chain links TRBV28 to TRBJ1-5; 8 nucleotides align to TRBD1. Germline trimming cut 5 bases from V and 11 bases from J; bases unmatched to any gene: 14. CDR3 length: 15 amino acids. Per germline, CDR1 MDHEN and CDR2 SYDVKM.

The rearrangement links TRBV28 to TRBJ2-7; 9 nucleotides line up with TRBD1. The CDR3 is 13 amino acids. Germline lookup yields CDR1 MDHEN and CDR2 SYDVKM. Trimming at V came to 10 bases and at J to 6 bases, leaving 10 bases not matched to a gene. This chain's CDR3 is CATKTGGSLEQYF. Here the CDR3 DNA reads TGTGCCACCAAGACAGGGGGTTCCCTCGAGCAGTACTTC.

Only a few counts were recorded for this clone. The chain has TRBV11-2 and TRBJ2-3; D might be TRBD1 (5 bases). This CDR3 is built from 13 residues. V was trimmed by 5 bases and J by 6 bases, leaving 12 bases between them. Germline V gene sequence: CDR1 SGHAT, CDR2 FQNNGV. The CDR3 bases are TGTGCCAGCAGCCCAAGCAGGGCCGATACGCAGTATTTT. This codes for CASSPSRADTQYF. The variable domain in full, completed from reference TRBV11-2 and TRBJ2-3, reads EAGVAQSPRYKIIEKRQSVAFWCNPISGHATLYWYQQILGQGPKLLIQFQNNGVVDDSQLPKDRFSAERLKGVDSTLKIQPAKLEDSAVYLCASSPSRADTQYFGPGTRLTVL.

This clone occurred once. The V and J genes are TRBV16 and TRBJ2-7; D is unresolved. The CDR3 consists of 11 residues. The germline gives CDR1 KGHSY, CDR2 FQNENV. The V gene lost 3 bases and the J gene lost 3 bases, with 3 bases spanning the gap. The CDR3 loop is CASSQSYEQYF. DNA of the CDR3: TGTGCCAGCAGCCAGAGCTACGAGCAGTACTTC.